This T cell receptor (beta chain) comes out of a study of a mutant IDH1 vaccine in newly diagnosed glioma. Study summary: Vaccines began 4-6 weeks after radiotherapy alone, or with temozolomide cycles. Receipt of radiotherapy, temozolomide, or both preceded the study, and most received both. Week 47 marked visit V13, whereas week 35 marked visit V12.

This table comes from immunoSEQ multiplex PCR, and its TCRdb copy is limited to in-frame clones, with some not included. The repertoire holds approximately 31,000 clones, around four fifths seen once, with roughly 3.2% in the top ten. Time point here: week 35, safety follow-up. Alongside topical imiquimod, each dose of vaccine comprised 300 ug of mutant IDH1 20-mer peptide. New WHO grade 3 or 4 IDH1-mutant, ATRX-lost astrocytomas were present in all donors. Between the trimmed V and J ends, which lost 0 bases and 6 bases, there was a span of 15 bases. The germline V gene has CDR1 SGHRS and CDR2 YFSETQ. This CDR3 region has 15 residues. Turning to this clone: The target antigen is unknown.

The sample consisted of PBMCs, taken from a glioma patient whose treatment included an IDH1 peptide vaccine. The source is a man in his forties with glioma. Some clones in this sample may be carry-over from other donors' samples. The chain links TRBV5-1 to TRBJ1-1, with D unresolved. Here the CDR3 DNA reads TGCGCCAGCAGCTTGGAGCCGCGGGCGAAGGCTGAAGCTTTCTTT. Its translation: CASSLEPRAKAEAFF.